This T cell receptor (beta chain) stems from a study of cytomegalovirus exposure and HLA in healthy donors. Primers for the PCR totalled 60 Vbeta and 13 Jbeta. Sequencing was performed with immunoSEQ multiplex PCR; in TCRdb, only in-frame clones are kept and a portion is missing. Of 150,000 to 200,000 clones listed, roughly 85% were seen once; the top ten hold around 0.96%. Sequencing was done on a sample of PBMCs. The sequence was collected from a woman aged 45-65 years in good health and CMV-seropositive.

The CDR3 spells CASSQDRWREQYF. The CDR3 region has the DNA TGTGCCAGCAGCCAAGATAGATGGCGGGAGCAGTACTTC. The chain is built from TRBV4-2 and TRBJ2-7, with D unclear. Germline V gives CDR1 LGHNA, CDR2 YNFKEQ. The CDR3 runs to 13 residues. V was pared by 0 bases and J by 7 bases, with 10 bases between.